This T cell receptor beta chain was identified during a study of response to subunit inactivated influenza vaccine. TCRdb reanalysed the RT-PCR reads using MiXCR and keeps one entry per CDR3 protein. The sample yields hundreds of thousands of distinct CDR3 sequences, around a sixth seen once. There are a few counts of this clonotype. The V end was cut by 0 bases, the J end by 6 bases, with 7 bases between. CDR1 and CDR2 from the germline V gene are SGHAT and FQNNGV. The CDR3 totals 13 residues. J is TRBJ2-3 and V is TRBV11-2; D uncertain. The source material was PBMCs from blood, sampled 11 to 12 days after vaccination. This TCR was recovered from a man between 50 and 59 years old who received an inactivated influenza vaccine. CDR3 amino acids: CASSLEARDTQYF. The CDR3 DNA is TGTGCCAGCAGCTTAGAGGCGAGGGATACGCAGTATTTT.